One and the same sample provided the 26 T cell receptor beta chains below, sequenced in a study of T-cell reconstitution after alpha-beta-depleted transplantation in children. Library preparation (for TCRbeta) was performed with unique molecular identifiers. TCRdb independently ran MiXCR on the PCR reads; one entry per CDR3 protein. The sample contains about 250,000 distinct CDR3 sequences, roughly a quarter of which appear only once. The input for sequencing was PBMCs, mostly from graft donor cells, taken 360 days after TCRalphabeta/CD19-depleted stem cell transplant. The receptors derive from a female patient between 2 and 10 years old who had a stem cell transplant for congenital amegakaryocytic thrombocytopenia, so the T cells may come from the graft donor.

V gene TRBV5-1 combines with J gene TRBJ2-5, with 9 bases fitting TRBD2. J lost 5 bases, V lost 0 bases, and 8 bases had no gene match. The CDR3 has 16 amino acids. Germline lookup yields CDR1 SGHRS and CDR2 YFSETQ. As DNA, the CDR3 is TGCGCCAGCAGCTTGGGCGTAGCGGGAGAGCTCGAGACCCAGTACTTC. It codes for CASSLGVAGELETQYF.

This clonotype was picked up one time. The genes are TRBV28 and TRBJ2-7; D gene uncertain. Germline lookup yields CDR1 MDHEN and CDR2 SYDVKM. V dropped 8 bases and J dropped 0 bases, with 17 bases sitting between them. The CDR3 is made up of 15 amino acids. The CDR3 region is CASGFPSGSSYEQYF. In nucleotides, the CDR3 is TGTGCCAGCGGATTCCCCTCCGGAAGCTCCTACGAGCAGTACTTC. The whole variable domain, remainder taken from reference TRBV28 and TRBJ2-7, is DVKVTQSSRYLVKRTGEKVFLECVQDMDHENMFWYRQDPGLGLRLIYFSYDVKMKEKGDIPEGYSVSREKKERFSLILESASTNQTSMYLCASGFPSGSSYEQYFGPGTRLTVT.

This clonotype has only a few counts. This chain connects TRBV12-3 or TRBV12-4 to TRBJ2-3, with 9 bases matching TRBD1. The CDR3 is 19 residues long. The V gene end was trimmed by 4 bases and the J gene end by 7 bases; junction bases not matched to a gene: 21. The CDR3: CASSSRQGGLTRILYTQYF. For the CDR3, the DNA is TGTGCCAGCAGTTCAAGACAGGGGGGTCTTACCCGCATCCTGTATACGCAGTATTTT.

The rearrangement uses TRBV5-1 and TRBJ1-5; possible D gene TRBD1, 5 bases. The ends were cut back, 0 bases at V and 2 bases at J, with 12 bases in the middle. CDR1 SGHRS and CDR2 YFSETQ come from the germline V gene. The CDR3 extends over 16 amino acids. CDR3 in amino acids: CASSLAPGEGNQPQHF. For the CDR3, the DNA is TGCGCCAGCAGCTTGGCTCCGGGGGAGGGCAATCAGCCCCAGCATTTT.

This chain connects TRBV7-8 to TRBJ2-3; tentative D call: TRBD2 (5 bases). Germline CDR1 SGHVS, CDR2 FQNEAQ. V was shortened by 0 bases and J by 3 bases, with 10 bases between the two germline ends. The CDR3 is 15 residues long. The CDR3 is CASSLALVVTDTQYF. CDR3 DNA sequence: TGTGCCAGCAGCTTAGCACTAGTGGTGACAGATACGCAGTATTTT.

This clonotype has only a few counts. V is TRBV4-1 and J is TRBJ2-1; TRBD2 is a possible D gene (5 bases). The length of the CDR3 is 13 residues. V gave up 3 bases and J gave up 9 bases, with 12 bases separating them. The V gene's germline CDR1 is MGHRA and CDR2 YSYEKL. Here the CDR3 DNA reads TGCGCCAGCAGCCAGGATACTAGGAGTGAGCAGTTCTTC. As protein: CASSQDTRSEQFF.

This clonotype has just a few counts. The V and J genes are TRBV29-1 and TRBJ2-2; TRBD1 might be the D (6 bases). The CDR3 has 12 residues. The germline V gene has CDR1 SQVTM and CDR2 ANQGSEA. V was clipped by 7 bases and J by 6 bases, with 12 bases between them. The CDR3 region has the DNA TGCAGCGAACAGGGTACTCCCGGGGAGCTGTTTTTT. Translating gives CSEQGTPGELFF.

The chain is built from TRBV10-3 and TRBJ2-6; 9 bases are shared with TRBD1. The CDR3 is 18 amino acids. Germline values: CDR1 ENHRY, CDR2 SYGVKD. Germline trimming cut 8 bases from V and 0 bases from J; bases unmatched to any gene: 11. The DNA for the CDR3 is TGTGCCATCGGTCGTCCGGGACAGGGATTCTCTGGGGCCAACGTCCTGACTTTC. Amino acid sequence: CAIGRPGQGFSGANVLTF.

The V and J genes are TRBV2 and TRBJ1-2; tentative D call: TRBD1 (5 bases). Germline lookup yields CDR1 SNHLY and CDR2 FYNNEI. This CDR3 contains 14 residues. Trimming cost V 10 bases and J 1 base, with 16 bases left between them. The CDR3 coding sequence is TGTGCCACGACCCGTGACAGCTATAACTATGGCTACACCTTC. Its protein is CATTRDSYNYGYTF.

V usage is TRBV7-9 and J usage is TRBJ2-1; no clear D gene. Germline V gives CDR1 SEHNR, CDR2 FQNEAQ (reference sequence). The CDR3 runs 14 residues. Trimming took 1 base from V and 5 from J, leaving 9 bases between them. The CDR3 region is CASSLVASNNEQFF. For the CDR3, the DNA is TGTGCCAGCAGCTTAGTGGCTAGTAACAATGAGCAGTTCTTC.

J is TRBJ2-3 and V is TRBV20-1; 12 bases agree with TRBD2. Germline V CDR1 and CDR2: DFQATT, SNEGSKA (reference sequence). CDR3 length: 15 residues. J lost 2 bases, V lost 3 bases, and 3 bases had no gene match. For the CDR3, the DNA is TGCAGTGCTAGCCCTAGCGGGGGGGACACAGATACGCAGTATTTT. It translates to CSASPSGGDTDTQYF.

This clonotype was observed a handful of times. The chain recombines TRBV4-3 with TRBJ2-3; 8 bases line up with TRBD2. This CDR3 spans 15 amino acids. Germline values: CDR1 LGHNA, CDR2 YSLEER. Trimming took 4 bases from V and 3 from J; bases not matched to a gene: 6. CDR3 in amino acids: CASSLQRELTDTQYF. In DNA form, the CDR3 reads TGCGCCAGCAGCCTCCAGCGGGAGTTGACAGATACGCAGTATTTT.

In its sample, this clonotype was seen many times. The CDR3: CASSFRGVPTSPLHF. For the CDR3, the DNA is TGTGCCAGCAGTTTTAGGGGGGTGCCAACTTCACCCCTCCACTTT. This sequence joins TRBV12-3 or TRBV12-4 and TRBJ1-6; possible D gene TRBD1, 6 bases. This CDR3 spans 15 amino acids. Between the trimmed V and J ends, which lost 3 bases and 9 bases, there was a span of 15 bases.

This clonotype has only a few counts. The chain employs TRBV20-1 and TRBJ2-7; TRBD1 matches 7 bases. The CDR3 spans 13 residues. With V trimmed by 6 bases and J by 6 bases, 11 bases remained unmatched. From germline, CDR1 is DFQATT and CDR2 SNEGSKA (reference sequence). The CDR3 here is CSAYTGTAFEQYF. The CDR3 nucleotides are TGCAGTGCGTATACCGGGACAGCATTCGAGCAGTACTTC.

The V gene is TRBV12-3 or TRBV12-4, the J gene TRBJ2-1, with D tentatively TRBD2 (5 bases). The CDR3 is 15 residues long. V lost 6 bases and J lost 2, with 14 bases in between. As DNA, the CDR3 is TGTGCCAGCAGCCTAGCTAGAAGAACCTACAATGAGCAGTTCTTC. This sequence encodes CASSLARRTYNEQFF.

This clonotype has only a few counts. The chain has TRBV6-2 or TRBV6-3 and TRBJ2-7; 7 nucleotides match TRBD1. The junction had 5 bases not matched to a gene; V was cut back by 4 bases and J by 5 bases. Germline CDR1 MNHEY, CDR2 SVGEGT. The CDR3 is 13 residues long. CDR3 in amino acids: CASSSTGSHEQYF. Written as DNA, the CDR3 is TGTGCCAGCAGTTCGACAGGGAGTCACGAGCAGTACTTC.

CDR3 sequence: CASSLGQGRDEQYF. DNA for the CDR3: TGTGCCAGCAGCTTGGGACAGGGACGGGACGAGCAGTACTTC. The chain links TRBV5-4 to TRBJ2-7; 7 bases map to TRBD1. J gave up 5 bases and V 0 bases, and 5 bases lay outside the gene matches. Germline CDR1 is SGHNT and CDR2 is YYREEE (reference sequence). The CDR3 has 14 residues.

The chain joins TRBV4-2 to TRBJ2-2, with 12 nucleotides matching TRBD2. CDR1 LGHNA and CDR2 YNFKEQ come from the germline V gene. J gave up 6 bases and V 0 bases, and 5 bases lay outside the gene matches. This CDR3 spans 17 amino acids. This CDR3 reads CASSQDSGLAGSGELFF. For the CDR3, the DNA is TGTGCCAGCAGCCAAGATAGCGGACTAGCGGGATCCGGGGAGCTGTTTTTT.

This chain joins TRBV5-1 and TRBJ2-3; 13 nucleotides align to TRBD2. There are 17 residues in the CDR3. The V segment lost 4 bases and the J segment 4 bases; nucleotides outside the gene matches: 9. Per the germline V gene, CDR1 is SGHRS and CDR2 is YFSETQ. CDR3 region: CASSTGLAGVSADTQYF. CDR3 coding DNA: TGCGCCAGCAGCACAGGACTAGCGGGAGTCTCCGCAGATACGCAGTATTTT.

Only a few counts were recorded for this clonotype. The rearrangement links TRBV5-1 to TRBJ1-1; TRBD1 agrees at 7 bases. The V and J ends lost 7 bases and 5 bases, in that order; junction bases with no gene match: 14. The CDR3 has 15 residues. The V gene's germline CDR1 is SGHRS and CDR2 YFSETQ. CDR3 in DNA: TGCGCCAGCTCCCTTGAGGGAACAGGGGTTACTGAAGCTTTCTTT. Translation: CASSLEGTGVTEAFF.

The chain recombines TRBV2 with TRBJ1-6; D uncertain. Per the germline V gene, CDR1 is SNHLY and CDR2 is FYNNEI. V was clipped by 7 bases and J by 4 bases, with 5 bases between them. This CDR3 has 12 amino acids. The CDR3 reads CASIGYNSPLHF. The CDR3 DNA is TGTGCCAGCATAGGGTATAATTCACCCCTCCACTTT.

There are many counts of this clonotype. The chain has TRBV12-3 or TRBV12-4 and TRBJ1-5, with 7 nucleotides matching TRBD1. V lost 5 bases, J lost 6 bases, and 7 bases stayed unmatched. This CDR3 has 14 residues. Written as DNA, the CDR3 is TGTGCCAGCAGTCAAGACAGGGATGGTCAGCCCCAGCATTTT. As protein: CASSQDRDGQPQHF.

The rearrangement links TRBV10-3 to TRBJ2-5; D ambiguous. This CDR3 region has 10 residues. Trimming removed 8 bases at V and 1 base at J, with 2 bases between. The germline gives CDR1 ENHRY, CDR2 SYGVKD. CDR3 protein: CAIGQETQYF. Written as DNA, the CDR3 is TGTGCCATCGGCCAAGAGACCCAGTACTTC.

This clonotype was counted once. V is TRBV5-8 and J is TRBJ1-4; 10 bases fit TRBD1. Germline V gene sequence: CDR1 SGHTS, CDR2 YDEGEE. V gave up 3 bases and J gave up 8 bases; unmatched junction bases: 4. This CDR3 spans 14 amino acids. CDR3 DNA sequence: TGTGCCAGCAGCTCCAGGACAGGGGGGGAAAAACTGTTTTTT. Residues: CASSSRTGGEKLFF.

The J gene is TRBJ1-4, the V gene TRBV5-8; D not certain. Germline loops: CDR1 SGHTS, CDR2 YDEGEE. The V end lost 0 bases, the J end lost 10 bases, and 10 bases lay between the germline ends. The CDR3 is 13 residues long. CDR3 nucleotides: TGTGCCAGCAGCTTGGTCTGGAAGGGAAAACTGTTTTTT. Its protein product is CASSLVWKGKLFF.

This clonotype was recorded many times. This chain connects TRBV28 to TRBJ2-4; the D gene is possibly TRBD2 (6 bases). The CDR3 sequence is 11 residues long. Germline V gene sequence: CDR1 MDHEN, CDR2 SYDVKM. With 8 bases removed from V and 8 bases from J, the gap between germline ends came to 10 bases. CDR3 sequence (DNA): TGTGCCAGCGGCCCGGGGGACATTCAGTACTTC. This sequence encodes CASGPGDIQYF.